This T cell receptor (beta chain) was captured in a study of cytomegalovirus exposure and HLA in healthy donors. Study-wide results and limits: Cytomegalovirus association was assigned to about 150 TCR beta chains. Fewer N-insertions than the approximately 680-donor mean were reportedly shown by an Asian-associated ancestry cluster in a later analysis.

Comment on this clone: Its cognate antigen is unknown.

The CDR3 consists of 18 residues. Germline V gene data show CDR1 as SGDLS and CDR2 as YYNGEE. PCR was performed using 60 Vbeta and 13 Jbeta primers. The method was immunoSEQ multiplex PCR; TCRdb's version includes in-frame clones alone and lacks a portion of them. The sample carries 140,000 to 150,000 clones, about 61% recorded once. This TCR derives from a male donor in good health and CMV-seronegative. The chain links TRBV9 to TRBJ2-5; the match to TRBD1 covers 8 bases. The J call may not be correct, given that the DNA end is closer to TRBJ2-7. The specimen sequenced was PBMCs. CDR3 loop: CASSVGVSGQDLSYEQYF. The CDR3 DNA is TGTGCCAGCAGCGTAGGTGTGTCGGGACAGGACCTATCCTACGAGCAGTACTTC.